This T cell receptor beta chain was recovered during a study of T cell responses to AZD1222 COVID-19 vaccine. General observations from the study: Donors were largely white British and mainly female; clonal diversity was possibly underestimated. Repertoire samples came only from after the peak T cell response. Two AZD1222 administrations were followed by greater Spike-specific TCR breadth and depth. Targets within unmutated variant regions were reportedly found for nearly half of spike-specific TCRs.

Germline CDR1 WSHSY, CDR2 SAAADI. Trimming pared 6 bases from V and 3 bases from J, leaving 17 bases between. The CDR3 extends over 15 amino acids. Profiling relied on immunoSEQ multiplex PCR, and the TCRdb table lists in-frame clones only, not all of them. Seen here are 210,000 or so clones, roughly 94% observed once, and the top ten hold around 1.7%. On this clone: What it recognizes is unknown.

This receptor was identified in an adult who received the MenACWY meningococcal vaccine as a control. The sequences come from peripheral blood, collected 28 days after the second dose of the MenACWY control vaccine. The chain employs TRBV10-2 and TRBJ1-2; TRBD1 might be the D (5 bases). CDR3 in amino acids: CASSNPPGGDYGYTF. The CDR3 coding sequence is TGCGCCAGCAGCAACCCCCCGGGGGGAGACTATGGCTACACCTTC.